This entry features one T cell receptor beta chain sequence. The antigen is unknown. This entry comes from a study of shared clonotypes between healthy human individuals. Study-wide results and limits: The expectation was that sequencing depth would affect clonotype sharing among donors. The represented genetic and exposure-history diversity was limited by the small number of donors. Only blood was sampled, and tissue TCR repertoires likely differ from blood ones.

All participating donors were Caucasian adults from Nashville, Tennessee. Method: immunoSEQ multiplex PCR; TCRdb's copy keeps in-frame clones and lacks some. In the table there are a few million clones, roughly nine tenths of which are singletons. After removal of 6 bases from V and 10 bases from J, the junction contained 13 bases not matched to a gene. CDR1 and CDR2 (germline): SGHNT, YYREEE (reference sequence). The CDR3 length is 15 residues. Sequenced material: naive CD4+ T cells sorted from blood. Subset given: CD45RA+ positively selected. This chain links TRBV5-4 with TRBJ2-1, with TRBD1 identical over 10 bases. The clonotype comes from a man in his late teens or twenties in good health. CDR3 residues: CASNSRGTGAKEQFF. In DNA form, the CDR3 reads TGTGCCAGCAACTCACGCGGGACAGGGGCTAAGGAGCAGTTCTTC.